This T cell receptor (beta chain) came from a study of CD8 T cells in ankylosing spondylitis. The TCR beta libraries were generated through quantitative 5'-RACE incorporating molecular barcodes. TCRdb re-derived calls from the 5' RACE reads in MiXCR, one entry per CDR3 protein. This sample yields about 340,000 distinct CDR3 sequences, of which roughly 14% are seen a single time; about 1.1% belongs to the top ten. The CDR3 is 13 residues long. Germline V gene lookup returns CDR1 WNHNN and CDR2 SYGVQD (reference sequence). Deletions cut 3 bases from V and 4 bases from J, with 9 bases between. This chain links TRBV10-1 with TRBJ2-5, with unresolved D. This clonotype was obtained from a male donor with ankylosing spondylitis or in good health (not recorded which). The sequencing sample was made of blood, either unsorted or a sorted T cell fraction (not recorded which). Here the CDR3 DNA reads TGCGCCAGCAGTGACCTCGCAGGAGAGACCCAGTACTTC. As protein: CASSDLAGETQYF.